The 3 T cell receptor beta chains below come from one sample, sequenced in a study of blood T cell repertoires in COVID-19. The protocol was immunoSEQ multiplex PCR, while the TCRdb copy is restricted to in-frame clones and leaves out a portion. The sample lists about 120,000 clones, roughly 80% occurring once. The sequenced sample consisted of peripheral blood. Source of these receptors: a man between 65 and 85 years old with acute or convalescent COVID-19.

This sequence joins TRBV6-5 and TRBJ1-6; unclear D gene. The germline V gene encodes CDR1 MNHEY and CDR2 SVGAGI. V was trimmed by 6 bases and J by 8 bases, leaving 11 bases between them. The CDR3 is made up of 13 amino acids. The CDR3 sequence is CASSPRIDSPLHF. The CDR3 DNA is TGTGCCAGCAGCCCCAGGATTGATTCACCCCTCCACTTT.

A remark on this clone: Other DNA sequences from this sample encode an identical CDR3 as well. This chain links TRBV29-1 with TRBJ2-3, with 7 bases matching TRBD1. Per the germline V gene, CDR1 is SQVTM and CDR2 is ANQGSEA. Trimming cost V 4 bases and J 1 base; bases outside gene matches: 2. The CDR3 covers 13 residues. As DNA, the CDR3 is TGCAGCGTTGGACAGGGTGGCACAGATACGCAGTATTTT. Protein product: CSVGQGGTDTQYF.

The genes are TRBV3-1 (or the pseudogene TRBV3-2) and TRBJ1-2; D is perhaps TRBD1 (5 bases). CDR3 length: 18 amino acids. V lost 0 bases, J lost 3 bases, and 20 bases lay in between. The germline V gene has CDR1 LGHDT and CDR2 YNNKEL (reference sequence). The CDR3 DNA follows: TGTGCCAGCAGCCAAGATATCTGGCGGCGGGAAGGGGACTATGGCTACACCTTC. This codes for CASSQDIWRREGDYGYTF.